This is a list of T cell receptor beta chains from one sample in a study of shared clonotypes between healthy human individuals. Libraries were prepared by immunoSEQ multiplex PCR; TCRdb keeps only in-frame clonotypes and omits some of them. The sample includes 90,000 to 100,000 clones, roughly half of them seen just once. The specimen sequenced was PBMCs. Receptors originate from a woman aged 40 to 50 in good health. Some clones in this sample may be carry-over from other donors' samples. Each CDR3 is given with its conserved first and last residue. A D gene is named only where the DNA matches it firmly. Clone size is shown for a subset of rows, as once, few, many or a class of expanded clone.

v_call	d_call	j_call	clone_size	cdr3_aa	cdr3_nt
TRBV19	NA	TRBJ2-7	many	CASSGGFYEQYF	TGTGCCAGTAGCGGAGGGTTCTACGAGCAGTACTTC
TRBV27	TRBD2	TRBJ2-3	NA	CASSLRRTSGSTTDTQYF	TGTGCCAGCAGTTTGAGGAGGACTAGCGGGAGTACGACAGATACGCAGTATTTT
TRBV9	NA	TRBJ2-3	NA	CASSPRLTDTQYF	TGTGCCAGCAGCCCCCGACTCACAGATACGCAGTATTTT
TRBV4-2	TRBD2	TRBJ2-7	NA	CASTDGLAAEQYF	TGTGCCAGCACCGATGGGCTAGCGGCGGAGCAGTACTTC
TRBV30	NA	TRBJ2-7	few	CAWGEGRDYEQYF	TGTGCCTGGGGAGAGGGCAGGGATTACGAGCAGTACTTC
TRBV28	TRBD1	TRBJ1-4	NA	CASSLGQGASTNEKLFF	TGTGCCAGCAGTTTGGGACAGGGGGCCTCAACTAATGAAAAACTGTTTTTT
TRBV5-1	TRBD1	TRBJ1-2	NA	CASSSGQGDYGYTF	TGCGCCAGCAGCTCCGGACAGGGGGACTATGGCTACACCTTC
TRBV30	NA	TRBJ2-1	many	CAWSRTTLHEQFF	TGTGCCTGGAGTCGGACTACGTTACATGAGCAGTTCTTC
TRBV6-6	NA	TRBJ1-1	NA	CASSYQIQGTLNAFF	TGTGCCAGCAGTTACCAGATTCAGGGGACGCTAAACGCTTTCTTT
TRBV15	NA	TRBJ1-1	NA	CATSRDLTGLMNTEAFF	TGTGCCACCAGCAGAGATCTGACAGGACTGATGAACACTGAAGCTTTCTTT
TRBV6-4	TRBD2	TRBJ2-2	NA	CASSDGRATGELFF	TGTGCCAGCAGTGACGGGAGGGCCACCGGGGAGCTGTTTTTT
TRBV4-1	NA	TRBJ2-7	few	CASSQDLASPYEQYF	TGCGCCAGCAGCCAAGATCTGGCCAGTCCCTACGAGCAGTACTTC
TRBV18	TRBD2	TRBJ2-1	NA	CASSPTSGRAGFYNEQFF	TGTGCCAGCTCACCGACTAGCGGGAGGGCTGGGTTCTACAATGAGCAGTTCTTC
TRBV30	NA	TRBJ1-1	NA	CASRRDPNTEAFF	TGTGCCAGCAGGAGGGATCCCAACACTGAAGCTTTCTTT
TRBV5-1	TRBD1	TRBJ2-5	NA	CASSLVQGLGETQYF	TGCGCCAGCAGCTTGGTACAGGGGCTGGGAGAGACCCAGTACTTC
TRBV29-1	NA	TRBJ1-3	NA	CSAEVAEAGNTIYF	TGCAGCGCGGAGGTGGCCGAGGCTGGAAACACCATATATTTT
TRBV30	NA	TRBJ2-1	NA	CAWSVRADNEQFF	TGTGCCTGGAGTGTACGTGCGGACAATGAGCAGTTCTTC
TRBV4-1	NA	TRBJ1-2	few	CASSQEGFYGYTF	TGCGCCAGCAGCCAAGAGGGGTTCTATGGCTACACCTTC
TRBV7-9	NA	TRBJ2-3	NA	CASSLASPGGADTQYF	TGTGCCAGCAGCTTAGCGTCTCCCGGGGGTGCAGATACGCAGTATTTT
TRBV20-1	TRBD1	TRBJ2-7	many	CSAGQGYEQYF	TGCAGTGCTGGACAGGGCTACGAGCAGTACTTC
TRBV10-2	NA	TRBJ1-4	few	CASSRSGKLFF	TGCGCCAGCAGTAGGTCAGGCAAACTGTTTTTT
TRBV29-1	TRBD2	TRBJ2-7	NA	CSVEGLFYEQYF	TGCAGCGTTGAGGGACTATTCTACGAGCAGTACTTC